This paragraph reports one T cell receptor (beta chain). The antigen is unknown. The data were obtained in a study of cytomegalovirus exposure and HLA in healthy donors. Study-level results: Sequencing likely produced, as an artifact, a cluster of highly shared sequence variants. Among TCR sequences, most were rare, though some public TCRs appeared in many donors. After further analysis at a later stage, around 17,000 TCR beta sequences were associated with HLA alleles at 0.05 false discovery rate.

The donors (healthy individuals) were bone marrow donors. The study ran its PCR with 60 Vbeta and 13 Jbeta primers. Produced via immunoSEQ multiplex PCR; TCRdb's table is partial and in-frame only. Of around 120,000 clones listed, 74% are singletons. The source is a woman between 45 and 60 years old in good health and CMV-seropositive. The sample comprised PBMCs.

CDR3 bases: TGTGCCAGCAGTTTCAAAGGGGCAGGGAACAATGAGCAGTTCTTC. Amino acids: CASSFKGAGNNEQFF. The chain uses TRBV27 and TRBJ2-1, with D maybe TRBD1 (5 bases). Looked up from germline, CDR1 is MNHEY and CDR2 is SMNVEV (reference sequence). The V end lost 3 bases, the J end lost 5 bases, and 14 bases lay between the germline ends. CDR3 length: 15 amino acids.